The entry below describes one TCR beta chain. Its antigen remains unidentified. The data were obtained in a study of cytomegalovirus exposure and HLA in healthy donors. Study-wide context: Some 85 million unique TCRs, all from HLA-typed donors, were included in an early release of the data. General observations from the study: Associated with cytomegalovirus, according to the listing, were about 160 TCR beta chains.

The CDR3 sequence is 12 residues long. CDR1 and CDR2 from the germline V gene are SGDLS and YYNGEE. V lost 6 bases and J 6 bases, leaving 12 bases between the germline ends. Researchers ran the PCR with 60 Vbeta and 13 Jbeta primers. Data came from immunoSEQ multiplex PCR; TCRdb stores just in-frame clones and leaves some out. The sample has approximately 150,000 clones; roughly 80% are singletons. Sequenced sample: PBMCs. The chain carries TRBV9 and TRBJ1-2, with D tentatively TRBD1 (6 bases). The sequence derives from a human donor in good health. CDR3: CASNNRADGYTF. CDR3 DNA: TGTGCCAGCAACAACAGGGCTGATGGCTACACCTTC.